This is a list of T cell receptor beta chains from one sample in a study of cytomegalovirus exposure and HLA in healthy donors. The method was immunoSEQ multiplex PCR; TCRdb's version includes in-frame clones alone and lacks a portion of them. The sample has about 70,000 clones, about 94% seen once. The sequenced material came from PBMCs. All receptors come from a man between 18 and 35 years old in good health and CMV-seropositive. Both conserved end residues are part of each CDR3. Each record gives: J gene, D gene, V gene, clone size, CDR3 DNA, CDR3 protein. D genes are given only for firm matches. Only part of the rows carry a size: once, few, many, or a class if the clone is expanded.

TRBJ1-1 - TRBV6-1 - TGTGCCGCCGCCGGGAACACTGAAGCTTTCTTT CAAAGNTEAFF
TRBJ2-3 - TRBV27 once TGTGCCAGCTGGAGACGGGAGAATACAGATACGCAGTATTTT CASWRRENTDTQYF
TRBJ2-1 TRBD2 TRBV5-6 - TGTGCCAGCAGCCGGACTAGCGGAGTCCTGAATGAGCAGTTCTTC CASSRTSGVLNEQFF
TRBJ2-5 - TRBV7-7 - TGTGCTAGCAGCTGGGACTTAAAAGAGACCCAGTACTTC CASSWDLKETQYF
TRBJ2-3 TRBD2 TRBV15 - TGTGCCACCAGCACCCGGACTAGCTTCGCAGATACGCAGTATTTT CATSTRTSFADTQYF
TRBJ2-7 - TRBV6-1 - TGTGCCAGCAGTAACTTCCGACTAGCCTACGAGCAGTACTTC CASSNFRLAYEQYF
TRBJ2-1 TRBD2 TRBV11-3 - TGTGCCAGCAGCTTAACTAGCGGGAGTCTCTACAATGAGCAGTTCTTC CASSLTSGSLYNEQFF
TRBJ2-2 - TRBV28 - TGTGCCAGCAGTTCTAACGCAGAGCTGTTTTTT CASSSNAELFF
TRBJ2-7 TRBD2 TRBV6-5 - TGTGCCAGCAGGCCACTAGCGGGAGGCTACGAGCAGTACTTC CASRPLAGGYEQYF
TRBJ1-1 - TRBV27 - TGTGCCAGCAGTTCTAAACAGGGAATGGCGAACACTGAAGCTTTCTTT CASSSKQGMANTEAFF
TRBJ2-5 - TRBV9 - TGTGCCAGCAGCGTACGAGATCCCCTTCCCCAGTACTTC CASSVRDPLPQYF
TRBJ2-3 - TRBV9 - TGTGCCAGCAGCGTAGTGGCTAGCGAGCAGGGTACGCAGTATTTT CASSVVASEQGTQYF
TRBJ2-4 TRBD2 TRBV5-1 - TGCGCCAGCAGCTTGAGGGAGGGCAAAAACATTCAGTACTTC CASSLREGKNIQYF
TRBJ2-7 TRBD1 TRBV5-4 - TGTGCCAGCAGCCAGGGGGCGGCCTACGAGCAGTACTTC CASSQGAAYEQYF
TRBJ2-5 - TRBV6-5 - TGTGCCAGCAGTTACTCAAAAGGCGGAGAGACCCAGTACTTC CASSYSKGGETQYF
TRBJ2-2 - TRBV4-1 - TGCGCCAGCAGCCAAACGGGGTCGAACACCGGGGAGCTGTTTTTT CASSQTGSNTGELFF
TRBJ2-1 - TRBV21-1 - TGTGCCAGCGGGGGCCCTGAGCAGTTCTTC CASGGPEQFF
TRBJ2-1 TRBD2 TRBV11-2 - TGTGCCAGCACCCCGTGGCGGGGGAACAATGAGCAGTTCTTC CASTPWRGNNEQFF
TRBJ1-2 - TRBV5-4 - TGTGCCAGCAGCTTGGGTTCCGAAGAGTATTATGGCTACACCTTC CASSLGSEEYYGYTF
TRBJ2-3 - TRBV5-8 once TGTGCCAGCAGCTGGGGCGCGGTTTTAGCTAGCACAGATACGCAGTATTTT CASSWGAVLASTDTQYF
TRBJ1-1 TRBD1 TRBV15 - TGTGCCACCAGCAGAAGTTTGACAGGGGGGGGAACTGAAGCTTTCTTT CATSRSLTGGGTEAFF
TRBJ2-7 - TRBV28 - TGTGCCAGCAGTTTTAACGAGCAGTACTTC CASSFNEQYF
TRBJ1-1 - TRBV18 - TGTGCCAGCTCATCCGGGGTGAACACTGAAGCTTTCTTT CASSSGVNTEAFF
TRBJ2-3 - TRBV6-1 once TGTGCCAGCAGTGAAGCGCTGGGGGGTCTGAGCACAGATACGCAGTATTTT CASSEALGGLSTDTQYF
TRBJ2-2 - TRBV7-3 few TGTGCCAGCAGCTTCGCGAACACCGGGGAGCTGTTTTTT CASSFANTGELFF
TRBJ1-3 TRBD1 TRBV28 - TGTGCCAGCAGTCGTCGACAGGGCTCTCTAAGAAACACCATATATTTT CASSRRQGSLRNTIYF
TRBJ2-7 TRBD2 TRBV19 - TGTGCCAGTAGTATCCACCTGGCGGGGGGGTACGAGCAGTACTTC CASSIHLAGGYEQYF
TRBJ1-1 TRBD1 TRBV11-3 once TGTGCCAGCAGCTTATCGGGACAGGCGCCTAACACTGAAGCTTTCTTT CASSLSGQAPNTEAFF
TRBJ2-1 TRBD2 TRBV28 - TGTGCCAGCAGTTTACCGGGACTAGCGAACAATGAGCAGTTCTTC CASSLPGLANNEQFF
TRBJ1-3 - TRBV28 - TGTGCCAGCAGTTTAGCAGGGTTCGCTGGAAACACCATATATTTT CASSLAGFAGNTIYF
TRBJ1-1 TRBD1 TRBV5-1 - TGCGCCAGCAGCGAGCAAACAGGGGGCTGGGTCATGGTGGGAGCTTTCTTT CASSEQTGGWVMVGAFF
TRBJ2-7 TRBD2 TRBV2 - TGTGCCAGCAATGCGGGGGGGGGCCGGACACTCCTCTCCTACGAGCAGTACTTC CASNAGGGRTLLSYEQYF
TRBJ2-7 TRBD2 TRBV6-6 - TGTGCCAGCTCCTCGGGAGGGCCGAGCTCCTACGAGCAGTACTTC CASSSGGPSSYEQYF
TRBJ1-5 TRBD1 TRBV7-2 - TGTGCCAGCAGCCCCGACAGGGGGCTCGGTCAGCCCCAGCATTTT CASSPDRGLGQPQHF
TRBJ1-2 - TRBV28 - TGTGCCAGCAGTTTAGCGGGGGCCTCTGGCTACACCTTC CASSLAGASGYTF
TRBJ2-3 TRBD2 TRBV6-1 - TGTGCCAGCAGTGAAGCTGTAGCGGGAGGGGAAGATACGCAGTATTTT CASSEAVAGGEDTQYF
TRBJ2-1 TRBD2 TRBV27 - TGTGCCAGCAGTTCTGAGACTAGCGGGGGGGGGCCCTACAATGAGCAGTTCTTC CASSSETSGGGPYNEQFF
TRBJ2-3 TRBD2 TRBV5-1 - TGCGCCAGCAGCTTGGGGGCTAGCGGGAGTGCAGATACGCAGTATTTT CASSLGASGSADTQYF
TRBJ2-1 TRBD2 TRBV6-1 - TGTGCCAGCAGTGAAGGACTAGCGAACTACAATGAGCAGTTCTTC CASSEGLANYNEQFF
TRBJ1-4 TRBD1 TRBV6-1 few TGTGCCAGCAGTGAGTCACAGGGGTCGGCTAATGAAAAACTGTTTTTT CASSESQGSANEKLFF
TRBJ1-1 - TRBV10-3 once TGTGCCATCAGCGACAGTACGCACACTGAAGCTTTCTTT CAISDSTHTEAFF
TRBJ2-5 - TRBV28 - TGTGCCAGCAGTCTCCCGGGACACCAGTACTTC CASSLPGHQYF
TRBJ2-1 TRBD2 TRBV27 - TGTGCCAGCAGAATTGCAGCGGGGAGCTCCTACAATGAGCAGTTCTTC CASRIAAGSSYNEQFF
TRBJ2-3 TRBD2 TRBV2 - TGTGCCAGCTCCGTGGGAGCGGGAGGAAGGGCAGATACGCAGTATTTT CASSVGAGGRADTQYF
TRBJ2-5 - TRBV18 - TGTGCCAGCAAGGAAGGGGGAGAGACCCAGTACTTC CASKEGGETQYF
TRBJ1-1 - TRBV11-3 - TGTGCCAGCAGCTTACCTTCCACAGGGCTAAACACTGAAGCTTTCTTT CASSLPSTGLNTEAFF
TRBJ2-1 TRBD2 TRBV28 - TGTGCCAGCAGTTTTCTTCCAGGGGCAGGGTCTAGCGGGAGTTTTGGTGAGCAGTTCTTC CASSFLPGAGSSGSFGEQFF
TRBJ2-1 TRBD2 TRBV10-3 - TGTGCCATCAGTTCGGGACTAGCGGGCAATGAGCAGTTCTTC CAISSGLAGNEQFF
TRBJ2-5 TRBD2 TRBV2 few TGTGCCAGCAGTCTACTAGCGGGAGGGGGAGAGACCCAGTACTTC CASSLLAGGGETQYF
TRBJ2-6 TRBD2 TRBV6-4 - TGTGCCAGCAGTGGGACTAGCTCCGGGGCCAACGTCCTGACTTTC CASSGTSSGANVLTF
TRBJ1-4 - TRBV30 once TGTGCCTGGAGTGTATGGGCAGGGATGAGTGAAAAACTGTTTTTT CAWSVWAGMSEKLFF
TRBJ2-7 - TRBV6-5 - TGTGCCAGCAGTGACCCCGGGTACGAGCAGTACTTC CASSDPGYEQYF
TRBJ2-7 TRBD2 TRBV19 - TGTGCCAGTAGTAAGTCTAGCGGGAGTGGGTACGAGCAGTACTTC CASSKSSGSGYEQYF
TRBJ2-6 - TRBV5-4 - TGTGCCAGCAGCTTAGGGCCCCCGGGATCTGGGGCCAACGTCCTGACTTTC CASSLGPPGSGANVLTF